This section outlines one T cell receptor beta chain sequence together with its context. The CDR3 loop spans 15 amino acids. The V gene's germline CDR1 is ENHRY and CDR2 SYGVKD. Trimming cost V 3 bases and J 1 base, with 11 bases left between them. How the authors handled the data: Amplification from reference gene primers served as the basis for estimated nucleated cell counts. Clones were sequenced by immunoSEQ multiplex PCR, and TCRdb holds only the in-frame ones, with some missing. That table is the source of V, J and clone size, and D and trimming were worked out from the DNA. Seen here are around 700,000 clones, 85% to 90% observed once, and the top ten hold 0.2% to 0.3%. This sample was taken from a study of blood T cell repertoires in COVID-19.

The rearrangement links TRBV10-3 to TRBJ2-3; no clear D. The clonotype originates from a woman between 18 and 29 years old with acute or convalescent COVID-19. Input material: peripheral blood. CDR3 sequence: CAISDRFNGTDTQYF. The CDR3 coding sequence is TGTGCCATCAGTGATCGGTTCAACGGCACAGATACGCAGTATTTT.